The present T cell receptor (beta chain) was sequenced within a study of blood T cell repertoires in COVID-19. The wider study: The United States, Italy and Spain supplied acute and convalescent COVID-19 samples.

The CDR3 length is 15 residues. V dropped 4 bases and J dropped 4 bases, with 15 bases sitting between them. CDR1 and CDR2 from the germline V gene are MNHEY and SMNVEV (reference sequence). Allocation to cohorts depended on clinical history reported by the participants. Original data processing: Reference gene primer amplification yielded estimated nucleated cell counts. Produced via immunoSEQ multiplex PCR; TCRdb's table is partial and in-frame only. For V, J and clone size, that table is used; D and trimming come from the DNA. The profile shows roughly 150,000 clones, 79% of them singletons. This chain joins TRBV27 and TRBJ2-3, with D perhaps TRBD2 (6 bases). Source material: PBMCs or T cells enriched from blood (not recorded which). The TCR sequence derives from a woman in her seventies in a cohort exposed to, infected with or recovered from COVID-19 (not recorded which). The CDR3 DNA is TGTGCCAGCAGTTCCCCCCCCTCGGGAGCAGATACGCAGTATTTT. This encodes CASSSPPSGADTQYF.